The 14 T cell receptor beta chains below were found in one sample sequenced in a study of high-grade serous ovarian cancer treatment subgroups (dated by TCRdb to 2020 to 2022). The library was built by means of the immunoSEQ multiplex PCR assay. What TCRdb holds here is the immuneACCESS table cut down to in-frame rearrangements. Part of the clones is not present; checked against another copy, under half of the missing clones reflect an unresolved V gene, and the others are unexplained. In this sample the table shows about 5,800 clones, about 70% of which occur a single time. Roughly 7.5% of the sample goes to the ten largest clones. Collection of tumor samples took place before definitive surgery or chemotherapy. The sample was tumor tissue. All receptors derive from a human donor with high-grade serous ovarian cancer.

This clone has only a few counts. This sequence joins TRBV7-8 and TRBJ2-5, with 9 bases aligning to TRBD2. The junction had 10 bases not matched to a gene; V was cut back by 1 base and J by 4 bases. CDR3 length equals 17 residues. Germline V CDR1 and CDR2: SGHVS, FQNEAQ. CDR3 nucleotides: TGTGCCAGCAGCTTAGGGCTAGCGGGGTCTAGTGGAGAGACCCAGTACTTC. Its translation is CASSLGLAGSSGETQYF.

V gene TRBV11-2 combines with J gene TRBJ1-2; D may be TRBD1 (6 bases). Germline assignment: CDR1 SGHAT and CDR2 FQNNGV. The V end lost 4 bases, the J end lost 8 bases, and 11 bases lay between the germline ends. The CDR3 length is 12 residues. Written as DNA, the CDR3 is TGTGCCAGCAGCTCCACAGGGCGCGGCTACACCTTC. Amino acid sequence: CASSSTGRGYTF.

This rearrangement joins TRBV6-5 to TRBJ1-1; D uncertain. The germline CDR1 and CDR2 sequences are MNHEY and SVGAGI. With 8 bases removed from V and 0 bases from J, the gap between germline ends came to 13 bases. This CDR3 spans 14 amino acids. This CDR3 reads CASSILTLNTEAFF. The CDR3 region has the DNA TGTGCCAGCTCCATATTGACACTGAACACTGAAGCTTTCTTT.

The chain uses TRBV29-1 and TRBJ2-7; TRBD1 aligns across 9 bases. Germline V gives CDR1 SQVTM, CDR2 ANQGSEA. The V gene end was trimmed by 8 bases and the J gene end by 5 bases; junction bases not matched to a gene: 10. The CDR3 loop spans 13 amino acids. The CDR3 DNA reads as TGCAGCACCACCGGGACAGGGATAAACGAGCAGTACTTC. Residues: CSTTGTGINEQYF.

This clone has more than one count but fewer than ten. The V and J genes are TRBV2 and TRBJ2-7; no clear D. The germline V gene has CDR1 SNHLY and CDR2 FYNNEI. This CDR3 has 11 amino acids. V dropped 8 bases and J dropped 3 bases, with 8 bases sitting between them. The CDR3 here is CASHGDYEQYF. The CDR3 nucleotides read TGTGCCAGCCATGGGGACTACGAGCAGTACTTC.

The chain links TRBV30 to TRBJ1-5, with D perhaps matching TRBD1 (6 bases). This CDR3 spans 14 amino acids. Trimming removed 0 bases at V and 1 base at J, with 7 bases between. The germline CDR1 and CDR2 sequences are GTSNPN and SVGIG (reference sequence). For the CDR3, the DNA is TGTGCCTGGAGTGTGGGGGGCAGCAATCAGCCCCAGCATTTT. It encodes CAWSVGGSNQPQHF.

The chain joins TRBV6-6 to TRBJ1-4; D is unresolved. This CDR3 contains 11 residues. Germline CDR1 is MNHNY and CDR2 is SVGAGI (reference sequence). V was shortened by 6 bases and J by 8 bases, with 7 bases between the two germline ends. DNA for the CDR3: TGTGCCAGCAGGACGAGGGAAAAACTGTTTTTT. It yields the protein CASRTREKLFF.

The chain uses TRBV7-2 and TRBJ2-5; TRBD1 or TRBD2 may be the D gene (5 bases each). The CDR3 covers 14 residues. Between the trimmed V and J ends, which lost 4 bases and 2 bases, there was a span of 11 bases. Germline CDR1 reads SGHTA; CDR2 reads FQGNSA. CDR3 residues: CASSSRDLQETQYF. The CDR3 DNA reads as TGTGCCAGCAGCTCTCGGGACCTTCAAGAGACCCAGTACTTC. The full variable domain, completed using reference TRBV7-2 and TRBJ2-5, is GAGVSQSPSNKVTEKGKDVELRCDPISGHTALYWYRQSLGQGLEFLIYFQGNSAPDKSGLPSDRFSAERTGGSVSTLTIQRTQQEDSAVYLCASSSRDLQETQYFGPGTRLLVL.

This clone has only one observation. The gene calls are TRBV29-1 and TRBJ2-5; no clear D. The CDR3 extends over 13 amino acids. Deletions cut 8 bases from V and 5 bases from J, with 18 bases between. Germline CDR1 SQVTM, CDR2 ANQGSEA. In DNA, the CDR3 is TGCAGCTTCCTGGCTGGTGGGCAGGAGACCCAGTACTTC. It encodes CSFLAGGQETQYF.

V is TRBV20-1 and J is TRBJ2-7; 7 nucleotides line up with TRBD1. Germline lookup yields CDR1 DFQATT and CDR2 SNEGSKA (reference sequence). The CDR3 sequence is 11 residues long. The CDR3 DNA is TGCCGAACAGGTACAGGGGATCAGCAGTACTTC. Its protein is CRTGTGDQQYF.

This rearrangement joins TRBV12-2 to TRBJ2-7; the D call of TRBD1 is as the table states it, not checked on the DNA. TRBV12-2 is classified as a pseudogene. The CDR3 is made up of 17 amino acids. The CDR3 loop is CASRLEWGGHPRNEQYF. The CDR3 nucleotides read TGTGCAAGTCGCTTAGAATGGGGTGGACACCCTAGGAACGAGCAGTACTTC.

The chain employs TRBV28 and TRBJ2-2; 8 bases align to TRBD1. This CDR3 contains 15 residues. From germline, CDR1 is MDHEN and CDR2 SYDVKM. V shed 5 bases, J shed 5 bases, and the junction held 7 bases outside the gene matches. As DNA, the CDR3 is TGTGCCAGCAGTCCCCAGGGGGCGCGGACCGGGGAGCTGTTTTTT. Translation gives CASSPQGARTGELFF.

This chain connects TRBV27 to TRBJ1-1, with D possibly being TRBD1 (5 bases). Trimming removed 5 bases from V and 11 bases from J, with 15 bases in between. The CDR3 runs 12 residues. The germline V gene encodes CDR1 MNHEY and CDR2 SMNVEV (reference sequence). In DNA form, the CDR3 reads TGTGCCAGCAGTCCCGACCGTCAGGGCGCTTTCTTT. Its translation: CASSPDRQGAFF.

CDR3 in amino acids: CASSQAKARAVGGNTIYF. CDR3 coding DNA: TGCGCCAGCAGCCAAGCCAAGGCGCGGGCCGTAGGCGGAAACACCATATATTTT. The genes are TRBV4-3 and TRBJ1-3; D not certain. CDR1 is LGHNA, CDR2 YSLEER, per germline. CDR3 length equals 18 residues. The V and J ends lost 1 base and 4 bases respectively, with 20 bases between them.